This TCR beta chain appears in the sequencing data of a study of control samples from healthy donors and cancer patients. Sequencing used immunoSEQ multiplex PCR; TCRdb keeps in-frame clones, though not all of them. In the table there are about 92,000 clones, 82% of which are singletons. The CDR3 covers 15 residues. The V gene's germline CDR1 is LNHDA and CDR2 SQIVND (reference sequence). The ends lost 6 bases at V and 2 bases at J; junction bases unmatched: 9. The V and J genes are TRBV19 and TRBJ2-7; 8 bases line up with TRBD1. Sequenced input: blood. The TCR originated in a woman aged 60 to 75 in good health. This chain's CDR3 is CASSQGAGNTYEQYF. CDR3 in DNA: TGTGCCAGTAGCCAGGGGGCAGGGAATACCTACGAGCAGTACTTC.